These 20 T cell receptor beta chains came from one sample sequenced in a study of T cells in Graves' hyperthyroidism and ophthalmopathy. Researchers amplified the TCR beta CDR3 regions from RNA transcripts. RT-PCR in the first round (using the HTBI primer set) targeted the TCR CDR3. MiXCR, applied by TCRdb to the multiplex PCR reads, yields one record per CDR3 protein. Of approximately 58,000 distinct CDR3 sequences listed, around half are singletons. The sample was blood. Source of these receptors: a woman aged 25 to 45 with Graves' ophthalmopathy.

This clonotype was counted many times. V and J are TRBV5-4 and TRBJ2-7; D is possibly TRBD1 or TRBD2 (5 bases each). The CDR3 loop spans 15 amino acids. Germline V gives CDR1 SGHNT, CDR2 YYREEE (reference sequence). Trimming shortened V by 10 bases and J by 2 bases, and 22 bases separated the two germline ends. CDR3 in amino acids: CAVSSGTANTYEQYF. In DNA, the CDR3 is TGTGCCGTCTCCTCGGGGACGGCGAATACCTACGAGCAGTACTTC.

The V call is TRBV5-6, the J call TRBJ2-3; a weak D match, TRBD2 (6 bases). The CDR3 is 12 residues long. Per the germline V gene, CDR1 is SGHDT and CDR2 is YYEEEE. V lost 2 bases and J 11 bases, leaving 12 bases between the germline ends. The CDR3 spells CASSFGSHEQYF. The DNA of the CDR3 is TGTGCCAGCAGCTTCGGGAGCCATGAGCAGTATTTT.

The chain carries TRBV10-2 and TRBJ1-1, with no clear D. The CDR3 consists of 15 residues. Germline CDR1 is WSHSY and CDR2 is SAAADI. With 3 bases removed from V and 4 bases from J, the gap between germline ends came to 15 bases. The CDR3, as DNA: TGCGCCAGCAGTGAATACGACGAGTTTAGCACTGAAGCTTTCTTT. As protein: CASSEYDEFSTEAFF.

This clonotype was counted many times. The V and J genes are TRBV6-2 or TRBV6-3 and TRBJ2-7; perhaps TRBD1 as D (6 bases). This CDR3 is 14 amino acids long. Germline CDR1 is MNHEY and CDR2 is SVGEGT. With 2 bases removed from V and 4 bases from J, the gap between germline ends came to 12 bases. The CDR3 bases are TGTGCCAGCAGTTACAGACAGGATCGATACGAGCAGTACTTC. It codes for CASSYRQDRYEQYF.

This clonotype was observed many times. This sequence joins TRBV6-1 and TRBJ2-3; the D is unclear. There are 15 residues in the CDR3. Between the trimmed V and J ends, which lost 3 bases and 1 base, there was a span of 11 bases. CDR1 and CDR2 from the germline V gene are MNHNS and SASEGT. DNA for the CDR3: TGTGCCAGCAGTGACTCGACACCTCGCACAGATACGCAGTATTTT. Translating gives CASSDSTPRTDTQYF.

The chain couples TRBV7-8 to TRBJ2-1; 7 bases map to TRBD2. The V and J ends lost 3 bases and 0 bases, in that order; junction bases with no gene match: 5. The CDR3 is 16 amino acids. From germline, CDR1 is SGHVS and CDR2 FQNEAQ. This CDR3 is CASSFRRESSYNEQFF. CDR3 sequence (DNA): TGTGCCAGCAGCTTTAGGCGGGAGAGCTCCTACAATGAGCAGTTCTTC. The full variable domain, completed using reference TRBV7-8 and TRBJ2-1, is GAGVSQSPRYKVAKRGQDVALRCDPISGHVSLFWYQQALGQGPEFLTYFQNEAQLDKSGLPSDRFFAERPEGSVSTLKIQRTQQEDSAVYLCASSFRRESSYNEQFFGPGTRLTVL.

This clonotype was seen repeatedly, ten times or more. The CDR3 bases are TGCGCCAGCAGTGAGGGGTTGGGGCCCCAAGAGACCCAGTACTTC. This codes for CASSEGLGPQETQYF. This chain joins TRBV10-1 and TRBJ2-5; a possible D gene is TRBD1 (5 bases). V gave up 2 bases and J gave up 1 base, with 11 bases separating them. The CDR3 consists of 15 residues. Germline CDR1 and CDR2: WNHNN and SYGVQD (reference sequence).

At least ten counts were recorded for this clonotype. The V gene is TRBV12-3 or TRBV12-4, the J gene TRBJ1-2; weak D call: TRBD1 (5 bases). The CDR3 is 15 residues long. The V gene lost 2 bases and the J gene lost 8 bases, with 18 bases spanning the gap. Here the CDR3 reads CASSLRARGGKGYTF. CDR3 DNA sequence: TGTGCCAGCAGTTTAAGGGCGAGGGGAGGAAAGGGCTACACCTTC.

This clonotype was seen at least ten times. With a much larger clone just one base away, this may be a read error. V usage is TRBV5-1 and J usage is TRBJ1-4; 7 bases match TRBD1. The CDR3 is 14 amino acids. The germline V gene has CDR1 SGHRS and CDR2 YFSETQ. V dropped 4 bases and J dropped 6; count of bases not matched to a gene: 6. DNA for the CDR3: TGCGCCAGCAGCACCGGACAGGAGGATGAAAAACTGTTTTTT. The encoded protein is CASSTGQEDEKLFF.

As regards this clonotype: A junction boundary mismatches the germline segment, possibly from a read error. The chain recombines TRBV20-1 with TRBJ1-5; possible D gene TRBD1, 5 bases. The CDR3 contains 13 residues. The germline V gene encodes CDR1 DFQATT and CDR2 SNEGSKA (reference sequence). The CDR3 is CSARINRYQPLHF. CDR3 coding DNA: TGCAGTGCTAGGATTAACAGGTATCAGCCCCTGCATTTT.

A remark on this clonotype: Compared with germline, one end of the junction differs, possibly owing to a read error. This sequence joins TRBV24-1 and TRBJ1-2; 11 bases agree with TRBD1. Germline assignment: CDR1 KGHDR and CDR2 SFDVKD. CDR3 length: 12 residues. In nucleotides, the CDR3 is TGTGCCACCAGTGATGACCGGGACAGGGGGATATTC. This encodes CATSDDRDRGIF.

This clonotype came up many times. This chain joins TRBV7-8 and TRBJ2-7; D unresolved. V shed 1 base and J shed 5 bases, with 12 bases lying between them. The CDR3 runs 14 residues. Germline CDR1 reads SGHVS; CDR2 reads FQNEAQ. Here the CDR3 reads CASSLGSKPDEQYF. The CDR3 DNA reads TGTGCCAGCAGCTTAGGTTCGAAACCGGACGAGCAGTACTTC.

V is TRBV7-3 and J is TRBJ2-5, with 7 bases aligning to TRBD1. Germline CDR1 is SGHTA and CDR2 is FQGTGA. The CDR3 length is 13 residues. Trimming removed 4 bases from V and 13 bases from J; junction bases left unmatched: 12. CDR3 loop: CASSSTGSGELYF. CDR3 nucleotide sequence: TGTGCCAGCAGCTCGACAGGGTCCGGGGAGCTGTACTTC.

This clonotype showed up many times. This sequence joins TRBV9 and TRBJ1-4, with no clear D. There are 14 residues in the CDR3. V was clipped by 0 bases and J by 3 bases, with 6 bases between them. The germline V gene has CDR1 SGDLS and CDR2 YYNGEE. CDR3 DNA sequence: TGTGCCAGCAGCGTAGCGGGGTCTAATGAAAAACTGTTTTTT. This gives the protein CASSVAGSNEKLFF.

This clonotype was seen ten or more times. The V gene is TRBV12-3 or TRBV12-4, the J gene TRBJ1-4; 7 bases map to TRBD1. The V segment lost 4 bases and the J segment 8 bases; nucleotides outside the gene matches: 10. This CDR3 has 15 residues. As DNA, the CDR3 is TGTGCCAGCAGTTCGTTGACAGGGCCACGGGAAAAACTGTTTTTT. Protein product: CASSSLTGPREKLFF.

This clonotype was seen at least ten times. V usage is TRBV19 and J usage is TRBJ2-5, with 7 positions matching TRBD2. Germline values: CDR1 LNHDA, CDR2 SQIVND (reference sequence). The length of the CDR3 is 13 residues. V lost 5 bases, J lost 9 bases, and 9 bases stayed unmatched. CDR3 protein: CASSPQTSLPQYF. The CDR3 coding sequence is TGTGCCAGTAGTCCCCAGACTAGCTTGCCCCAGTACTTC. Together with reference TRBV19 and TRBJ2-5, the CDR3 gives the full variable domain: DGGITQSPKYLFRKEGQNVTLSCEQNLNHDAMYWYRQDPGQGLRLIYYSQIVNDFQKGDIAEGYSVSREKKESFPLTVTSAQKNPTAFYLCASSPQTSLPQYFGPGTRLLVL.

The chain uses TRBV10-2 and TRBJ2-3; D unresolved. The V gene's germline CDR1 is WSHSY and CDR2 SAAADI. Trimming left V 3 bases short and J 3 bases short, with 10 bases between. This CDR3 region has 14 residues. The CDR3 is CASSDWTATDTQYF. The CDR3 DNA reads as TGCGCCAGCAGTGATTGGACGGCAACAGATACGCAGTATTTT.

This clonotype was seen repeatedly, ten times or more. The CDR3 reads CASKTESNQPQHF. The CDR3 DNA is TGTGCCAGCAAGACAGAGAGCAATCAGCCCCAGCATTTT. J is TRBJ1-5 and V is TRBV2; weak D call: TRBD1 (5 bases). The CDR3 has 13 residues. V was shortened by 7 bases and J by 1 base, with 8 bases between the two germline ends. Per germline, CDR1 SNHLY and CDR2 FYNNEI.

This chain uses TRBV7-2 with TRBJ2-7, with 9 positions matching TRBD1. With 8 bases clipped from V and 5 bases from J, the junction kept 13 bases outside the gene matches. Germline CDR1 reads SGHTA; CDR2 reads FQGNSA. CDR3 length: 15 residues. In DNA form, the CDR3 reads TGTGCCAGCTCCCGAACCGGGACAGGGCCCCACGAGCAGTACTTC. Translating it yields CASSRTGTGPHEQYF.

J is TRBJ1-3 and V is TRBV9; D possibly corresponds to TRBD1 (5 bases). The V gene lost 0 bases and the J gene lost 6 bases, with 13 bases spanning the gap. Germline values: CDR1 SGDLS, CDR2 YYNGEE. This CDR3 is built from 15 residues. The CDR3: CASSVEGTGVNTIYF. CDR3 bases: TGTGCCAGCAGCGTAGAAGGGACGGGCGTAAACACCATATATTTT.